The 9 T cell receptor beta chains presented below share a single source sample, sequenced in a study of control samples from healthy donors and cancer patients. Data came from immunoSEQ multiplex PCR; TCRdb stores just in-frame clones and leaves some out. The sample yields about 130,000 clones, around 92% seen once. The sequencing sample was made of PBMCs. Source of these receptors: an older man with head and neck cancer.

This chain connects TRBV3-1 (or the pseudogene TRBV3-2) to TRBJ2-5, with D possibly being TRBD1 or TRBD2 (6 bases each). Trimming cost V 3 bases and J 4 bases, with 18 bases left between them. Per the germline V gene, CDR1 is LGHDT and CDR2 is YNNKEL (reference sequence). This CDR3 contains 16 residues. Written as DNA, the CDR3 is TGTGCCAGCAGCCATTACAGGGCGGGGCTACGAGAGACCCAGTACTTC. It codes for CASSHYRAGLRETQYF.

The chain carries TRBV3-1 (or the pseudogene TRBV3-2) and TRBJ1-1; TRBD1 agrees at 7 bases. J gave up 1 base and V 9 bases, and 20 bases lay outside the gene matches. There are 18 residues in the CDR3. Germline lookup yields CDR1 LGHDT and CDR2 YNNKEL (reference sequence). The CDR3 sequence: CARTNEGQPPQRNTEAFF. The DNA of the CDR3 is TGTGCCAGGACTAACGAGGGACAGCCGCCGCAACGGAACACTGAAGCTTTCTTT.

This rearrangement joins TRBV9 to TRBJ2-3; D gene ambiguous. Germline assignment: CDR1 SGDLS and CDR2 YYNGEE. Between the trimmed V and J ends, which lost 0 bases and 2 bases, there was a span of 4 bases. The CDR3 length is 13 residues. DNA for the CDR3: TGTGCCAGCAGCGTAGCGCCCACAGATACGCAGTATTTT. Translating gives CASSVAPTDTQYF.

The chain recombines TRBV6-2 or TRBV6-3 with TRBJ2-1; a weak D match, TRBD2 (5 bases). Trimming left V 6 bases short and J 7 bases short, with 16 bases between. The CDR3 length is 14 residues. Germline V CDR1 and CDR2: MNHEY, SVGEGT. For the CDR3, the DNA is TGTGCCAGCAGCCGCCAACTAGGTGCGAATGAGCAGTTCTTC. Translated: CASSRQLGANEQFF.

This clone has only one observation. The chain employs TRBV6-5 and TRBJ2-5; D gene unclear. CDR1 is MNHEY, CDR2 SVGAGI, per germline. Trimming pared 0 bases from V and 5 bases from J, leaving 7 bases between. CDR3 length: 13 amino acids. CDR3 in DNA: TGTGCCAGCAGTTACTCAGGCACGGAGACCCAGTACTTC. This translates into CASSYSGTETQYF.

The chain carries TRBV19 and TRBJ2-1; no reliable D call. CDR3 length: 13 residues. V was pared by 3 bases and J by 3 bases, with 6 bases between. Germline CDR1 LNHDA, CDR2 SQIVND (reference sequence). Here the CDR3 reads CASSMKVYNEQFF. DNA of the CDR3: TGTGCCAGTAGTATGAAGGTCTACAATGAGCAGTTCTTC.

The genes are TRBV10-3 and TRBJ2-1, with D possibly matching TRBD2 (6 bases). CDR1 and CDR2 (germline): ENHRY, SYGVKD. This CDR3 is built from 15 residues. Trimming removed 3 bases from V and 4 bases from J, with 13 bases in between. CDR3 sequence: CAISDPPGEYNEQFF. In DNA, the CDR3 is TGTGCCATCAGTGACCCGCCGGGAGAGTACAATGAGCAGTTCTTC.

The chain links TRBV27 to TRBJ2-3; 7 bases map to TRBD1. V was pared by 5 bases and J by 0 bases, with 5 bases of the junction left unmatched. Germline CDR1 MNHEY, CDR2 SMNVEV (reference sequence). This CDR3 is 15 amino acids long. The DNA of the CDR3 is TGTGCCAGCAGTCTTACAGGGGCTAGCACAGATACGCAGTATTTT. Protein: CASSLTGASTDTQYF.

This chain links TRBV5-6 with TRBJ1-6, with D maybe TRBD1 (6 bases). The CDR3 consists of 13 residues. Trimming left V 4 bases short and J 10 bases short, with 12 bases between. Looked up from germline, CDR1 is SGHDT and CDR2 is YYEEEE. Here the CDR3 DNA reads TGTGCCAGCAGCCTGAGACAGGACTCACCCCTCCACTTT. The encoded protein is CASSLRQDSPLHF.